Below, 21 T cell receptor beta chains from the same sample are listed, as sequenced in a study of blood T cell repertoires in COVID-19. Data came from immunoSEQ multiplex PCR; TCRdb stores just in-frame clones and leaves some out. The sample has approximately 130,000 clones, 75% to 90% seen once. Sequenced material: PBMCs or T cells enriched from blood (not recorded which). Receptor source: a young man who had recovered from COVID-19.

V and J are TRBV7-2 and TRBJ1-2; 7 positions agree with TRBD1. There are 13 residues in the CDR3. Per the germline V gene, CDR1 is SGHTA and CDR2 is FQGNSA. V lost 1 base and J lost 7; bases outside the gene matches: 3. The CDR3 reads CASSLVTGVGYTF. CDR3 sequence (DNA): TGTGCCAGCAGCTTAGTTACAGGGGTTGGCTACACCTTC.

CDR3 sequence (DNA): TGCGCCAGCAGCTTGGCCGTCGGGAGCTTCAATGAGCAGTTCTTC. Amino acids: CASSLAVGSFNEQFF. The chain has TRBV5-1 and TRBJ2-1; possibly TRBD2 for D (6 bases). Germline lookup yields CDR1 SGHRS and CDR2 YFSETQ. V was trimmed by 0 bases and J by 6 bases, leaving 13 bases between them. There are 15 residues in the CDR3.

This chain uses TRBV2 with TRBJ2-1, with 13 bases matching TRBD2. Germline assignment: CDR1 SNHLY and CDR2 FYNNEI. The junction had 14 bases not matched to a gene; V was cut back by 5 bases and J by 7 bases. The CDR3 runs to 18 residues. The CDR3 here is CASSPFLLAGGPGNEQFF. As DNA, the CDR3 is TGTGCCAGCAGTCCCTTTTTACTAGCGGGAGGGCCGGGAAATGAGCAGTTCTTC.

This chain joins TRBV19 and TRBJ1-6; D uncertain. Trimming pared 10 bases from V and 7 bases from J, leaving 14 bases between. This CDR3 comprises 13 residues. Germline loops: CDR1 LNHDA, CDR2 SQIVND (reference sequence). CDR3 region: CATARGGNSPLHF. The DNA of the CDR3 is TGTGCCACCGCACGGGGAGGAAATTCACCCCTCCACTTT. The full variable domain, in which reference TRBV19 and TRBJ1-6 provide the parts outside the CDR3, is DGGITQSPKYLFRKEGQNVTLSCEQNLNHDAMYWYRQDPGQGLRLIYYSQIVNDFQKGDIAEGYSVSREKKESFPLTVTSAQKNPTAFYLCATARGGNSPLHFGNGTRLTVT.

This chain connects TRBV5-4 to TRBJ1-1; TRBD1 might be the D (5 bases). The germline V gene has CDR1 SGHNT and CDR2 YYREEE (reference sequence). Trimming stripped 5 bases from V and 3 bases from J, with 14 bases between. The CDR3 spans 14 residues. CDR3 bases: TGTGCCAGCAGATTGACGGGGGGGGACACTGAAGCTTTCTTT. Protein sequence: CASRLTGGDTEAFF.

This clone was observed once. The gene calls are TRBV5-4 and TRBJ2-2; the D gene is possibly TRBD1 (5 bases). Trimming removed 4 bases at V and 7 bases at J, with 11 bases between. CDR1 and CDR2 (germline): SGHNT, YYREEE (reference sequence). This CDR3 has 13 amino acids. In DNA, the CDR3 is TGTGCCAGCAGCAATGGGGCGTTCGGGGAGCTGTTTTTT. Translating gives CASSNGAFGELFF.

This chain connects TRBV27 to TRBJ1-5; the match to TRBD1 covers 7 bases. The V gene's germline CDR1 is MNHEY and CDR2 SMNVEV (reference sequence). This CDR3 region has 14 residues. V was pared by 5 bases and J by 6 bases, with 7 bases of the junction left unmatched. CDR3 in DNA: TGTGCCAGCAGTCCCTGGACAGGCGTTCAGCCCCAGCATTTT. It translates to CASSPWTGVQPQHF.

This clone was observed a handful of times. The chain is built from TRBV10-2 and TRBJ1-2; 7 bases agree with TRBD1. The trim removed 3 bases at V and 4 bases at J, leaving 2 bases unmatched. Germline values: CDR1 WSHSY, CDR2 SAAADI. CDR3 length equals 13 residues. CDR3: CASSEGGAYGYTF. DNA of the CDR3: TGCGCCAGCAGTGAAGGGGGCGCCTATGGCTACACCTTC.

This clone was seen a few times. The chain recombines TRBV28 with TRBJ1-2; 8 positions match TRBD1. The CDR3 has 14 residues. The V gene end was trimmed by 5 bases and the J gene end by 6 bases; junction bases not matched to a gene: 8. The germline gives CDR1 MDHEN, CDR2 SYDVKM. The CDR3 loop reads CASSTRTGHHGYTF. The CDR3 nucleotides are TGTGCCAGCAGTACCCGGACAGGGCACCATGGCTACACCTTC.

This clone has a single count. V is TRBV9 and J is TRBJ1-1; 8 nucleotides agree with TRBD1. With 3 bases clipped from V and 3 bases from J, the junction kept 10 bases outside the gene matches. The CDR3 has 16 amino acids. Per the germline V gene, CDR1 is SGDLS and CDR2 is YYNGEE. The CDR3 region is CASSASRDRPHTEAFF. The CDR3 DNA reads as TGTGCCAGCAGCGCCTCCCGGGACAGGCCTCACACTGAAGCTTTCTTT.

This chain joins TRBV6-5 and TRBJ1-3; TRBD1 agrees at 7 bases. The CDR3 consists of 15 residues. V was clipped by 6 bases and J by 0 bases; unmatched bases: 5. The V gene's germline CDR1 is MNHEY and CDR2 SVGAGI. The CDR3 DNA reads TGTGCCAGCAGCCAGACAGGGTCCTCTGGAAACACCATATATTTT. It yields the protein CASSQTGSSGNTIYF.

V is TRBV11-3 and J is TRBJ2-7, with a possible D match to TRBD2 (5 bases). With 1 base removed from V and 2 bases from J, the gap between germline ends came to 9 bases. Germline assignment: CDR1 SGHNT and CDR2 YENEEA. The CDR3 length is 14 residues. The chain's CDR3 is CASSLGSGTYEQYF. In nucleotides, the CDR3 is TGTGCCAGCAGCTTAGGTTCGGGGACCTACGAGCAGTACTTC.

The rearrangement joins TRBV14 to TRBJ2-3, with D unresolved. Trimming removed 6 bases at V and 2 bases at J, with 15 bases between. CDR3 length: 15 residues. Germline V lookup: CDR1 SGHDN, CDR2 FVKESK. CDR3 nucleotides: TGTGCCAGCAGAGATAACGGCGGAAACACAGATACGCAGTATTTT. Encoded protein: CASRDNGGNTDTQYF.

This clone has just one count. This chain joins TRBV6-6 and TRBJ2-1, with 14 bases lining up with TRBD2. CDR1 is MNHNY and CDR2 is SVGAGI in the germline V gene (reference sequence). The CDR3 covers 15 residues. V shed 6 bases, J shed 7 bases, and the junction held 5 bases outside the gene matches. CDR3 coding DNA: TGTGCCAGCAGGCCTGGACTAGCGGGGGGTAATGAGCAGTTCTTC. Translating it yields CASRPGLAGGNEQFF.

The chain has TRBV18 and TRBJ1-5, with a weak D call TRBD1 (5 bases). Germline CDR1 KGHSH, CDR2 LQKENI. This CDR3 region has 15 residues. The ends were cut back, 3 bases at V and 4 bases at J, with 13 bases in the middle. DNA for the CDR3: TGTGCCAGCTCACCCCGTCAGGGCGGAAATCAGCCCCAGCATTTT. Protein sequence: CASSPRQGGNQPQHF.

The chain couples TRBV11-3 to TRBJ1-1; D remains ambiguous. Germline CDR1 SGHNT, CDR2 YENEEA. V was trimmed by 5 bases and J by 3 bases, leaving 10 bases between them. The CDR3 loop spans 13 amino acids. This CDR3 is CASSLLTDTEAFF. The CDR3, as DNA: TGTGCCAGCAGCCTCTTAACAGACACTGAAGCTTTCTTT.

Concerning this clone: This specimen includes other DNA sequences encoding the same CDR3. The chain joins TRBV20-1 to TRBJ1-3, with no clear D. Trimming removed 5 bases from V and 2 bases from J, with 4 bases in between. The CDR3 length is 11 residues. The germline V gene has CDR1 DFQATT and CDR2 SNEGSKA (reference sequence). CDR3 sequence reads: CSAPAGNTIYF. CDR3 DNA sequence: TGCAGTGCTCCGGCTGGAAACACCATATATTTT.

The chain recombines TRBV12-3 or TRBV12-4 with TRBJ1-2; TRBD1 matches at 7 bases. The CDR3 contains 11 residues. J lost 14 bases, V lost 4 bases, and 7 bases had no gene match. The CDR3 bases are TGTGCCAGCAGTTCAGGACAGGCTTTTACCTTC. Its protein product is CASSSGQAFTF.

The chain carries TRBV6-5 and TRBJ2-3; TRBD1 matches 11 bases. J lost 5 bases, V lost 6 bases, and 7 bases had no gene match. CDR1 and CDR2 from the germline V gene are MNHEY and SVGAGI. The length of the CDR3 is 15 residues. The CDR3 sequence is CASSPGQGARDTQYF. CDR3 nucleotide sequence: TGTGCCAGCAGCCCCGGACAGGGGGCGAGAGATACGCAGTATTTT.

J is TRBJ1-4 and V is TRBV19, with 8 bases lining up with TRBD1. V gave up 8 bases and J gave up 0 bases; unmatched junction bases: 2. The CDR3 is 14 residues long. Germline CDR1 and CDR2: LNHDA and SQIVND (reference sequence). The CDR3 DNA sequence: TGTGCCAGTCAACAGGGGGCAACTAATGAAAAACTGTTTTTT. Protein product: CASQQGATNEKLFF. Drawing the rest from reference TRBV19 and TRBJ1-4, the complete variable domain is DGGITQSPKYLFRKEGQNVTLSCEQNLNHDAMYWYRQDPGQGLRLIYYSQIVNDFQKGDIAEGYSVSREKKESFPLTVTSAQKNPTAFYLCASQQGATNEKLFFGSGTQLSVL.

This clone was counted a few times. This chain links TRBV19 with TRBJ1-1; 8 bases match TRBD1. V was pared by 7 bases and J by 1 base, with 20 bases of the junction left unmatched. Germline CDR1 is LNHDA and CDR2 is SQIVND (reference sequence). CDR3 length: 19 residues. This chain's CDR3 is CASTLDNGQGFGRNTEAFF. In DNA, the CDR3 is TGTGCCAGTACCCTCGACAACGGACAGGGATTTGGAAGGAACACTGAAGCTTTCTTT. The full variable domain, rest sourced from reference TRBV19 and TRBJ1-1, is DGGITQSPKYLFRKEGQNVTLSCEQNLNHDAMYWYRQDPGQGLRLIYYSQIVNDFQKGDIAEGYSVSREKKESFPLTVTSAQKNPTAFYLCASTLDNGQGFGRNTEAFFGQGTRLTVV.